This is a list of T cell receptor beta chains from one sample in a study of OX40 agonist ivuxolimab in advanced cancers. Assay used: immunoSEQ multiplex PCR; TCRdb lists only in-frame clones, some missing. The sample yields around 80,000 clones, 82% seen once. The sequencing used CD4+ or CD8+ T cells sorted from blood, collected in a trial of the OX40 agonist ivuxolimab. These receptors were obtained from an adult with an advanced solid tumor such as melanoma, head and neck, liver or kidney cancer. The CDR3 runs from the conserved cysteine through the conserved F or W. Each record gives: CDR3 protein, CDR3 DNA, D gene, clone size, V gene, J gene. D genes are given only for firm matches. Part of the rows lack a size; the others show once, few, many or a class for expanded clones.

CDR3: CSAQRVDTQYF
DNA: TGCAGTGCTCAGCGGGTGGATACGCAGTATTTT
D: NA
size: few
V: TRBV20-1
J: TRBJ2-3

CDR3: CASSLIGTRVHNEQFF
DNA: TGTGCCAGCAGCTTGATAGGTACTAGGGTGCACAATGAGCAGTTCTTC
D: NA
size: NA
V: TRBV5-6
J: TRBJ2-1

CDR3: CASSSGTLSSGANVLTF
DNA: TGTGCCAGCAGCTCAGGGACGCTGAGCTCTGGGGCCAACGTCCTGACTTTC
D: NA
size: NA
V: TRBV9
J: TRBJ2-6

CDR3: CASSLIGLNYGYTF
DNA: TGTGCCAGCAGTTTAATAGGCCTCAACTATGGCTACACCTTC
D: NA
size: NA
V: TRBV28
J: TRBJ1-2

CDR3: CASSLNTGAQTQYF
DNA: TGTGCCAGCAGCCTTAATACAGGAGCACAGACCCAGTACTTC
D: NA
size: NA
V: TRBV7-2
J: TRBJ2-5

CDR3: CASSPSWVVDTQYF
DNA: TGTGCCAGCAGCCCTTCTTGGGTCGTGGATACGCAGTATTTT
D: NA
size: once
V: TRBV28
J: TRBJ2-3

CDR3: CASSPPGLKETQYF
DNA: TGTGCCAGCTCACCACCCGGTTTAAAAGAGACCCAGTACTTC
D: NA
size: NA
V: TRBV18
J: TRBJ2-5

CDR3: CASSRGLATYNEQFF
DNA: TGCGCCAGCAGCCGGGGACTAGCGACCTACAATGAGCAGTTCTTC
D: TRBD2
size: NA
V: TRBV5-1
J: TRBJ2-1

CDR3: CSAKLNTQYF
DNA: TGCAGTGCTAAATTAAATACGCAGTATTTT
D: NA
size: NA
V: TRBV20-1
J: TRBJ2-3

CDR3: CAIGLGQPNQPQHF
DNA: TGTGCCATCGGGTTAGGACAGCCTAATCAGCCCCAGCATTTT
D: NA
size: NA
V: TRBV10-3
J: TRBJ1-5

CDR3: CASSLPPGSNRITNTGELFF
DNA: TGTGCCAGCAGTCTACCCCCGGGGAGCAATAGAATTACGAACACCGGGGAGCTGTTTTTT
D: NA
size: NA
V: TRBV2
J: TRBJ2-2

CDR3: CATLTSVTGNEQYF
DNA: TGTGCCACCTTAACAAGTGTGACAGGGAACGAGCAGTACTTC
D: TRBD1
size: NA
V: TRBV28
J: TRBJ2-7